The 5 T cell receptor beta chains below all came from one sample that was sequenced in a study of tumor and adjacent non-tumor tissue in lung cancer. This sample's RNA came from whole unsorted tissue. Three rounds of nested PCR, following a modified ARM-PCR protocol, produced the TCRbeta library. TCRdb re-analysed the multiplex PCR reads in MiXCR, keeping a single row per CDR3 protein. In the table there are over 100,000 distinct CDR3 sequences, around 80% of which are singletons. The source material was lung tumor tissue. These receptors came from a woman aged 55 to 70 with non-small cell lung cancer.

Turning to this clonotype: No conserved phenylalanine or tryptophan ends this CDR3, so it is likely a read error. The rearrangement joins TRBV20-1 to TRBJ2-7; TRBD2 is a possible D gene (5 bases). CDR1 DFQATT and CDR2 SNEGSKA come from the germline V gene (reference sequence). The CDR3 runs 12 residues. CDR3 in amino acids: CSAEGASSGQYL. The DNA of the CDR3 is TGTAGTGCAGAGGGTGCGTCCTCGGGGCAGTACTTA.

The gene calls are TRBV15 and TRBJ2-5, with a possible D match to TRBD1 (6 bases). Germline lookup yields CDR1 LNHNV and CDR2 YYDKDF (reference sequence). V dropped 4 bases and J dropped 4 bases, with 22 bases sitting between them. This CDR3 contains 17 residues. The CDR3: CATSMQGQSVQGETQYF. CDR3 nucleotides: TGTGCCACCAGCATGCAAGGACAGTCCGTGCAGGGAGAGACCCAGTACTTC.

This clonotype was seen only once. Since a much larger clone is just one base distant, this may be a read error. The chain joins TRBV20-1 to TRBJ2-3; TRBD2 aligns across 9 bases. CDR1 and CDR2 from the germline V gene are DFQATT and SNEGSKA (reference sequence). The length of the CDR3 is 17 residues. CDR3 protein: CSVRDSASGAPGDTQYF. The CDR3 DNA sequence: TGCAGTGTTAGAGATTCGGCTAGCGGGGCCCCCGGAGATACGCAGTATTTT.

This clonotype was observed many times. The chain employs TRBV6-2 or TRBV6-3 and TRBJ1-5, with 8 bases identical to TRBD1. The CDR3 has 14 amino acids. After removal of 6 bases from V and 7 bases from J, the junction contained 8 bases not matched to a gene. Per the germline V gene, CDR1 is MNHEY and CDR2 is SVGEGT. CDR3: CASRRQDRDQPQHF. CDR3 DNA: TGTGCCAGCAGGAGGCAGGACAGGGACCAGCCCCAGCATTTT.

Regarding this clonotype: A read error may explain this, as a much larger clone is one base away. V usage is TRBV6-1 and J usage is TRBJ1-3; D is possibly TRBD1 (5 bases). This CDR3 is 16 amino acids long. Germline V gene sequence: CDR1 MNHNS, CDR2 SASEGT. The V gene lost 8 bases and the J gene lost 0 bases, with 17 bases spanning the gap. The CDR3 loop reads CASSPQADSSGNTIYF. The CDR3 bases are TGTGCCAGCTCGCCCCAAGCCGACAGCTCTGGAAACACCATATATTTT.